This record looks at one T cell receptor (beta chain) sequence and its context. Its antigen remains unidentified. This sample is drawn from a study of shared clonotypes between healthy human individuals. Overall study context: Each donor's CD4 naive and CD4 memory cells filled three plates apiece, CD8 naive two, and CD8 memory one.

The data were produced by immunoSEQ multiplex PCR, yet TCRdb's version contains in-frame clones alone and is incomplete. The table has over a million clones, around 74% seen once; the top ten hold about 1.5%. This CDR3 has 14 residues. Germline V gene lookup returns CDR1 GTSNPN and CDR2 SVGIG (reference sequence). Trimming removed 2 bases from V and 4 bases from J, with 14 bases in between. Regarding the study as a whole: Rarefaction revealed incomplete sorted-subset sequencing despite large depth. Donors were few, which limited the genetic and exposure-history diversity represented. It was the non-shared clonotypes that had lower generation probabilities than clonotypes shared by all four donors.

This chain joins TRBV30 and TRBJ2-5; no clear D. This clonotype originated in a man between 18 and 29 years old in good health. Sequencing used memory CD4+ T cells sorted from blood. Described subset: CD45RA-negative fraction. CDR3 DNA sequence: TGTGCCTGGAGTCCTCTCGGCCCGGGAGAGACCCAGTACTTC. Its protein product is CAWSPLGPGETQYF.